The rows below give T cell receptor beta chains drawn from one sample of a study of human T cells and chemical hapten exposure. TCRdb re-derived calls from the RACE reads in MiXCR, one entry per CDR3 protein. The data hold about 85,000 distinct CDR3 sequences, with 7.5% to 9.5% observed a single time. Sequencing used whole blood, obtained in connection with sensitization to the hapten diphenylcyclopropenone (DPC). The receptors were gathered from a man aged 35-49 years with alopecia areata. Some clones in this sample may be carry-over from other donors' samples. Both conserved end residues are part of each CDR3. The D gene is left open where the match is weak. Where a row states a size, it is once, few, many or the class of an expanded clone; other rows omit it.

NA NA TRBJ2-3 TRBV6-2/TRBV6-3 TGTGCCAGCAGTGCCTCAACCGTTCGGCCTAGCACAGATACGCAGTATTTT CASSASTVRPSTDTQYF
NA NA TRBJ1-5 TRBV12-3/TRBV12-4 TGTGCCAGCAGTCCCTTCCTGGGGAATCAGCCCCAGCATTTT CASSPFLGNQPQHF
NA few TRBJ2-2 TRBV14 TGTGCCAGCAGCCAAGATCTGACAGATCCGAACACCGGGGAGCTGTTTTTT CASSQDLTDPNTGELFF
NA many TRBJ2-1 TRBV6-5 TGTGCCAGCAGTGTACCCAGGGGAGAGTTCATGAATGAGCAGTTCTTC CASSVPRGEFMNEQFF
NA NA TRBJ2-7 TRBV20-1 TGCAGTGCATCATCCACCAGGGGCGGCTCCTACGAGCAGTACTTC CSASSTRGGSYEQYF
NA many TRBJ1-1 TRBV29-1 TGCAGCGTTGGATTTTTGGGGACCTTCATGAACACTGAAGCTTTCTTT CSVGFLGTFMNTEAFF
NA NA TRBJ2-1 TRBV29-1 TGCAGCGTTGAAGATTTTTCCCCACAGGGAGAGCAGTTCTTC CSVEDFSPQGEQFF
TRBD2 few TRBJ2-1 TRBV3-1 TGTGCCAGCAGTCGGACTAGCGGTTCTCCCGGTGAGCAGTTCTTC CASSRTSGSPGEQFF
NA NA TRBJ1-1 TRBV2 TGTGCCAGCAGTGTTAGTGGGGCAACTGAAGCTTTCTTT CASSVSGATEAFF
TRBD1 NA TRBJ1-1 TRBV29-1 TGCAGCGTTGAAGATCCCTTCCCGGGACAGGGGGCGGACACTGAAGCTTTCTTT CSVEDPFPGQGADTEAFF
TRBD1 many TRBJ2-5 TRBV29-1 TGCAGCGTCACCACAGGGGCAGAGACCCAGTACTTC CSVTTGAETQYF
TRBD2 many TRBJ2-1 TRBV24-1 TGTGCCCCTGCTAGCGGGAGAAACAATGAGCAGTTCTTC CAPASGRNNEQFF
NA few TRBJ2-2 TRBV5-1 TGCGCCAGCAGCTTGGAACAGGGTAGCACCGGGGAGCTGTTTTTT CASSLEQGSTGELFF
NA many TRBJ2-1 TRBV4-3 TGCGCCAGCAGCCGGACACTAGGGGAGCAGTTCTTC CASSRTLGEQFF
NA few TRBJ2-3 TRBV18 TGTGCCAGCTCACCTCATATCACAGATACGCAGTATTTT CASSPHITDTQYF
NA NA TRBJ2-7 TRBV28 TGTGCCAGCCTTTCCGGCTCCTACGAGCAGTACTTC CASLSGSYEQYF
NA NA TRBJ1-6 TRBV18 TGTGCCAGCTCACCGATGGGCCTCCATAATTCACCCCTCCACTTT CASSPMGLHNSPLHF
TRBD2 few TRBJ2-3 TRBV6-1 TGTGCCAGCAGCTCCGGACTAGCGGGAGCCTCAGATACGCAGTATTTT CASSSGLAGASDTQYF
NA NA TRBJ2-2 TRBV3-1 TGTGCCAGCAGCCAAGATCTTATTCCCGGGGAGCTGTTTTTT CASSQDLIPGELFF
NA few TRBJ1-1 TRBV7-2 TGTGCCAGCAGCTTAGCGCCGACAACGAACACTGAAGCTTTCTTT CASSLAPTTNTEAFF
NA many TRBJ1-3 TRBV4-3 TGCGCCAGCAGCCAAGGGGGGACTGGAAACACCATATATTTT CASSQGGTGNTIYF
NA NA TRBJ2-5 TRBV24-1 TGTGCCACCCCTGCTGAATACCATTTAGAGACCCAGTACTTC CATPAEYHLETQYF
NA few TRBJ2-1 TRBV30 TGTGCCTGGAGTGTCCGAGGGAGCTCCTACAATGAGCAGTTCTTC CAWSVRGSSYNEQFF
NA few TRBJ1-4 TRBV20-1 TGCAGTGCTAGAGGAGGGGGAACTACTAATGAAAAACTGTTTTTT CSARGGGTTNEKLFF
TRBD2 few TRBJ2-1 TRBV7-2 TGTGCCAGCACCTGGACTAGCGGATCAAGCTCCTACAATGAGCAGTTCTTC CASTWTSGSSSYNEQFF